The entry below describes one T cell receptor beta chain. While infection was still active, Seattle patients were enrolled and then followed longitudinally. As processed by the authors: Amplifying reference gene primers gave estimates of nucleated cell counts. Profiling relied on immunoSEQ multiplex PCR, and the TCRdb table lists in-frame clones only, not all of them. The D gene and trimming were derived from the DNA, and the V and J assignments and clone size from that table. The table lists about 200,000 clones, approximately 80% of them singletons. Per germline, CDR1 SGDLS and CDR2 YYNGEE. The J segment lost 8 bases and the V segment lost 5 bases, leaving 9 bases of the junction unmatched. This CDR3 has 15 amino acids. The data are from a study of blood T cell repertoires in COVID-19. Study-wide context: The origin of the acute and convalescent COVID-19 samples was the United States, Italy and Spain.

The origin of this receptor is a man aged 60-69 years with COVID-19, enrolled during active disease. Specimen: peripheral blood. J is TRBJ1-4 and V is TRBV9; 10 positions match TRBD1. In DNA form, the CDR3 reads TGTGCCAGCAGTGCCGACCCGGGACAGGGGGAAAAACTGTTTTTT. It encodes CASSADPGQGEKLFF.